The rows below give T cell receptor beta chains drawn from one sample of a study of cytomegalovirus exposure and HLA in healthy donors. Libraries were prepared by immunoSEQ multiplex PCR; TCRdb keeps only in-frame clonotypes and omits some of them. The sample yields approximately 150,000 clones, 60% to 80% seen once. Sequencing was performed on PBMCs. These receptors were obtained from a man aged 60-69 years in good health and CMV-seronegative. Both conserved end residues are part of each CDR3. D genes are given only for firm matches.

V	J	D	CDR3	DNA
TRBV4-2	TRBJ2-7	TRBD1	CASSQPDREQQYF	TGTGCCAGCAGCCAACCGGACAGGGAGCAGCAGTACTTC
TRBV19	TRBJ2-7	-	CASSAIFEAEQYF	TGTGCCAGTAGTGCTATCTTCGAGGCCGAGCAGTACTTC
TRBV5-6	TRBJ1-5	TRBD1	CASSLAGTALWSNQPQHF	TGTGCCAGCAGCTTGGCCGGGACAGCATTATGGAGCAATCAGCCCCAGCATTTT
TRBV28	TRBJ2-7	-	CASTDTRNSEQYF	TGTGCCAGCACGGACACCAGGAATTCCGAGCAGTACTTC
TRBV10-2	TRBJ2-2	TRBD1	CASTEEGAGAGELFF	TGCGCCAGCACCGAAGAGGGGGCCGGGGCCGGGGAGCTGTTTTTT
TRBV5-1	TRBJ1-1	TRBD1	CASSLRDRGLGNTEAFF	TGCGCCAGCAGCTTGCGGGACAGGGGCCTTGGGAACACTGAAGCTTTCTTT
TRBV5-8	TRBJ1-1	TRBD1	CASSWGQGAFF	TGTGCCAGCAGCTGGGGACAGGGAGCTTTCTTT
TRBV27	TRBJ2-1	TRBD2	CASGLGTSGATFF	TGTGCCAGCGGACTTGGGACTAGCGGGGCCACCTTCTTC
TRBV19	TRBJ1-1	-	CASSIDWSMNTEAFF	TGTGCCAGTAGTATAGATTGGAGTATGAACACTGAAGCTTTCTTT
TRBV6-5	TRBJ2-1	-	CASSYSVAEGEQFF	TGTGCCAGCAGTTACTCTGTAGCCGAGGGCGAGCAGTTCTTC